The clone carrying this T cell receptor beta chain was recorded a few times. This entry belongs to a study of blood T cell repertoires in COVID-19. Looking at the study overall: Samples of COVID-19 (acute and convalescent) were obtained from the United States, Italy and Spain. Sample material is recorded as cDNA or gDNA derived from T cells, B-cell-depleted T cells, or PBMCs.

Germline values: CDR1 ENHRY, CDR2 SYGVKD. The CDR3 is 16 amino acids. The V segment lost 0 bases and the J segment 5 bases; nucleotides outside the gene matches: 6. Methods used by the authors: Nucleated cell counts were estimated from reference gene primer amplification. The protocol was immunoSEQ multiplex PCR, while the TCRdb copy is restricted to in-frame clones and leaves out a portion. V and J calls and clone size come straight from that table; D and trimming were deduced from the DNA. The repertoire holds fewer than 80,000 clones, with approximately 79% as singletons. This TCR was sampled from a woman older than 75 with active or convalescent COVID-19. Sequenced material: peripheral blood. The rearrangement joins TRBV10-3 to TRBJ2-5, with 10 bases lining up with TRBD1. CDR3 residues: CAISESTRTGGETQYF. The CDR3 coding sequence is TGTGCCATCAGTGAGTCGACAAGGACAGGGGGTGAGACCCAGTACTTC.